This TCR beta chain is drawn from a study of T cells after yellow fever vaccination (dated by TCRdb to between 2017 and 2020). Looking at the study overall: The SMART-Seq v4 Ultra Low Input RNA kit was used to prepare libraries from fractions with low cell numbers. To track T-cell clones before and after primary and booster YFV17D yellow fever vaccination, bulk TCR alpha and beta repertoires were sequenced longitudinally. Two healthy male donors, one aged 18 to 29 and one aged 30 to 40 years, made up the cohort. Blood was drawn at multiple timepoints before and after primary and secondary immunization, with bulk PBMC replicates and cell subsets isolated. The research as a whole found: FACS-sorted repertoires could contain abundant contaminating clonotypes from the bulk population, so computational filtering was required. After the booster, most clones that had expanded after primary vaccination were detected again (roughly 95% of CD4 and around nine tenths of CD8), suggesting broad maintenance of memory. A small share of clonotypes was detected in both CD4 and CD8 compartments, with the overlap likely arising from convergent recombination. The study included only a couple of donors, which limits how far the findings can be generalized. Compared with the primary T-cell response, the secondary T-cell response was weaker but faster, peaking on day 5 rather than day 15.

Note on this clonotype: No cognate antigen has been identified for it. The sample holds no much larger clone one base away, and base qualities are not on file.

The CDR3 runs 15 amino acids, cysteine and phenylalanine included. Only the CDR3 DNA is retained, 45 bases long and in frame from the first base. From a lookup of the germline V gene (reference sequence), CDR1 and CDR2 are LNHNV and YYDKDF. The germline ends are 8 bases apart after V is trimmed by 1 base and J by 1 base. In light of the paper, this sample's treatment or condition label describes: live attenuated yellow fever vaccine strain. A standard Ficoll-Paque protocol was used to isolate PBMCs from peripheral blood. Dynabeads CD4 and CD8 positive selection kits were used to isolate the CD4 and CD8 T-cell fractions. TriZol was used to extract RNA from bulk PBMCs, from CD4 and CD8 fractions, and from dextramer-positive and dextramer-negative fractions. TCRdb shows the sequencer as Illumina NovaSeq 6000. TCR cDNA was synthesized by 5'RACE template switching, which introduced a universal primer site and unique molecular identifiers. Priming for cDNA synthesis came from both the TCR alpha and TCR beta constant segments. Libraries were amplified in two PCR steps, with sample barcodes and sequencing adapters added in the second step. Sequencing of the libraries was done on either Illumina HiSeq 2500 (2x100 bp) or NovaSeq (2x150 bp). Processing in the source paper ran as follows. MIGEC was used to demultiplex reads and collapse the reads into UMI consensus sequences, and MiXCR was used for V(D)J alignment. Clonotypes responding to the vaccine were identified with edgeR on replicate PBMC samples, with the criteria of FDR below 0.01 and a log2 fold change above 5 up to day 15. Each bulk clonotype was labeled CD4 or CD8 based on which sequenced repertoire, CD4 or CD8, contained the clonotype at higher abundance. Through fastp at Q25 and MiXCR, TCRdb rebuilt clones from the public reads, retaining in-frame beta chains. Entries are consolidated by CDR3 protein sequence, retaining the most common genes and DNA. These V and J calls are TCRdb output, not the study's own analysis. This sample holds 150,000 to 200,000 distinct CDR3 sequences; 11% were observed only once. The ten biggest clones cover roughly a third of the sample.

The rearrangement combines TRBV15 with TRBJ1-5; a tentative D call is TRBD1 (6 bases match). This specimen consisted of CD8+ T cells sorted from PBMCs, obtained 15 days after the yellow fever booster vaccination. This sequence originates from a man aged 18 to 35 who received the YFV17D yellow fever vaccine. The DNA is TGTGCCACCAGCAGAGTGGACAGCAGCAATCAGCCCCAGCATTTT. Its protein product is CATSRVDSSNQPQHF.